The rows below give T cell receptor beta chains drawn from one sample of a study of cytomegalovirus exposure and HLA in healthy donors. The data were produced by immunoSEQ multiplex PCR, yet TCRdb's version contains in-frame clones alone and is incomplete. This sample has some 150,000 clones; 70% to 90% occur once, and the top ten carry 5.5% to 8%. Specimen: PBMCs. The source is a woman aged 30 to 39 in good health and CMV-seropositive. Both conserved end residues are trimmed from each CDR3.

ASSLGRGQVGNEQF	TRBV5-4	TRBJ2-1
ASRLTGNYGYT	TRBV19	TRBJ1-2
ASSSPGWLAGGGEQF	TRBV7-3	TRBJ2-1
ASSFPGLAGF	TRBV7-2	TRBJ2-1
ASSSTRDRVVSEQF	TRBV5-1	TRBJ2-1
ASSLDWSSGNTIY	TRBV5-6	TRBJ1-3
ASSQAGAGNTIY	TRBV4-3	TRBJ1-3
ASSVAPGQGGETQY	TRBV9	TRBJ2-5
ASSWPGQGAVVAF	TRBV5-4	TRBJ1-1
ASSEGRVATEAF	TRBV6-1	TRBJ1-1
ASSQDREEDYGYT	TRBV4-3	TRBJ1-2
ASSLDGLLQETQY	TRBV5-4	TRBJ2-5
ASRVRAGCNQPQH	TRBV10-1	TRBJ1-5
ASSERLAGGPKVETQY	TRBV6-1	TRBJ2-5
ASSPLARHVQETQY	TRBV18	TRBJ2-5
ASSDFPGTYEQY	TRBV5-8	TRBJ2-7
ASSYDTGHNEKLF	TRBV5-1	TRBJ1-4
ASRGLAGQSSYEQY	TRBV2	TRBJ2-7
AAGGSYNEQF	TRBV6-5	TRBJ2-1
ASSSDRTGRETQY	TRBV13	TRBJ2-5
ASSFWDRNYEQY	TRBV7-9	TRBJ2-7
ASSSQAPGTGFTEAF	TRBV28	TRBJ1-1
ASSLTGAGNTGELF	TRBV7-3	TRBJ2-2
ASSQDFGEKLF	TRBV4-3	TRBJ1-4
ASSLIGENEKLF	TRBV7-9	TRBJ1-4
ASSVGGAHNEQF	TRBV10-2	TRBJ2-1
ASSSGTSGTDTQY	TRBV13	TRBJ2-3
ASSFQRGEQY	TRBV5-6	TRBJ2-7
ASSLFGGDTGELF	TRBV7-2	TRBJ2-2
ASSFEGADSPLH	TRBV5-1	TRBJ1-6
ATSAGLSYEQY	TRBV28	TRBJ2-7
ASSLEGGARSNGYT	TRBV7-8	TRBJ1-2
ASSLGQNSPLH	TRBV7-9	TRBJ1-6
ASSQGLATEQY	TRBV4-1	TRBJ2-7
ASNSGARANYGYT	TRBV6-1	TRBJ1-2